The rows below give T cell receptor beta chains drawn from one sample of a study of T cell responses to AZD1222 COVID-19 vaccine. The protocol was immunoSEQ multiplex PCR, while the TCRdb copy is restricted to in-frame clones and leaves out a portion. The sample lists roughly 130,000 clones, just under 95% occurring once. Sequenced material: peripheral blood, taken on day 0 of AZD1222 vaccination. The receptor set was obtained from an adult in good health. Both conserved end residues are part of each CDR3. Fields, in order: V gene, J gene, clone size, D gene, CDR3 protein, CDR3 DNA. D genes are given only for firm matches. The size entry is marked missing in some rows and otherwise reads once, few, many or a size class.

v_gene: TRBV11-2
j_gene: TRBJ2-1
abundance: .
d_gene: .
CDR3aa: CASSLTPGLQFF
CDR3nt: TGTGCCAGCAGCTTAACGCCAGGACTGCAGTTCTTC

v_gene: TRBV10-3
j_gene: TRBJ2-7
abundance: .
d_gene: TRBD1
CDR3aa: CAIKGQDSYEQYF
CDR3nt: TGTGCCATCAAAGGACAGGACTCCTACGAGCAGTACTTC

v_gene: TRBV2
j_gene: TRBJ1-2
abundance: .
d_gene: .
CDR3aa: CASSEASYGYTF
CDR3nt: TGTGCCAGCAGTGAAGCTTCCTATGGCTACACCTTC

v_gene: TRBV2
j_gene: TRBJ1-2
abundance: .
d_gene: .
CDR3aa: CASTPLPQGADGYTF
CDR3nt: TGTGCCAGCACTCCATTACCCCAGGGAGCGGATGGCTACACCTTC

v_gene: TRBV19
j_gene: TRBJ1-1
abundance: .
d_gene: .
CDR3aa: CASSSGQLNTEAFF
CDR3nt: TGTGCCAGTAGTTCAGGGCAGCTGAACACTGAAGCTTTCTTT

v_gene: TRBV27
j_gene: TRBJ2-1
abundance: .
d_gene: .
CDR3aa: CASSLFRDRALRSYNEQFF
CDR3nt: TGTGCCAGCAGTTTATTCCGGGACCGGGCCCTCCGGTCCTACAATGAGCAGTTCTTC

v_gene: TRBV10-3
j_gene: TRBJ1-2
abundance: .
d_gene: TRBD1
CDR3aa: CAISVPGTGGDGYTF
CDR3nt: TGTGCCATCAGTGTGCCCGGGACAGGGGGCGATGGCTACACCTTC

v_gene: TRBV15
j_gene: TRBJ1-6
abundance: .
d_gene: TRBD1
CDR3aa: CATSRGQGLSPLHF
CDR3nt: TGTGCCACCAGCAGGGGACAGGGTTTGTCACCCCTCCACTTT

v_gene: TRBV4-1
j_gene: TRBJ1-1
abundance: .
d_gene: TRBD1
CDR3aa: CASSLRGPNTEAFF
CDR3nt: TGCGCCAGCAGCCTCAGGGGGCCGAACACTGAAGCTTTCTTT

v_gene: TRBV24-1
j_gene: TRBJ2-2
abundance: .
d_gene: TRBD1
CDR3aa: CATSGTDNTGELFF
CDR3nt: TGTGCCACCTCAGGGACAGATAACACCGGGGAGCTGTTTTTT

v_gene: TRBV6-2/TRBV6-3
j_gene: TRBJ1-3
abundance: once
d_gene: .
CDR3aa: CASSPNNRNSGNTIYF
CDR3nt: TGTGCCAGCAGCCCCAACAACAGGAACTCTGGAAACACCATATATTTT

v_gene: TRBV7-9
j_gene: TRBJ2-1
abundance: .
d_gene: TRBD2
CDR3aa: CASSPPRREISYNEQFF
CDR3nt: TGTGCCAGCAGCCCCCCCCGGCGGGAGATTTCCTACAATGAGCAGTTCTTC

v_gene: TRBV28
j_gene: TRBJ2-1
abundance: .
d_gene: .
CDR3aa: CASSLSGGSYNEQFF
CDR3nt: TGTGCCAGCAGTTTGTCCGGGGGCTCCTACAATGAGCAGTTCTTC

v_gene: TRBV5-1
j_gene: TRBJ1-2
abundance: .
d_gene: TRBD1
CDR3aa: CASSDDRGGGYTF
CDR3nt: TGCGCCAGCAGCGACGACAGGGGAGGTGGCTACACCTTC

v_gene: TRBV6-1
j_gene: TRBJ2-5
abundance: .
d_gene: .
CDR3aa: CASSEVGGQETQYF
CDR3nt: TGTGCCAGCAGTGAAGTGGGGGGCCAAGAGACCCAGTACTTC

v_gene: TRBV2
j_gene: TRBJ1-1
abundance: once
d_gene: TRBD1
CDR3aa: CASRAGQGNTEAFF
CDR3nt: TGTGCCAGCAGAGCCGGACAGGGGAACACTGAAGCTTTCTTT

v_gene: TRBV6-1
j_gene: TRBJ1-2
abundance: .
d_gene: TRBD1
CDR3aa: CASSEWDRPTYGYTF
CDR3nt: TGTGCCAGCAGTGAATGGGACAGGCCGACCTATGGCTACACCTTC

v_gene: TRBV28
j_gene: TRBJ2-3
abundance: .
d_gene: .
CDR3aa: CASLKGVRVHTDTQYF
CDR3nt: TGTGCCAGCCTCAAGGGGGTTCGGGTGCACACAGATACGCAGTATTTT

v_gene: TRBV11-3
j_gene: TRBJ1-1
abundance: once
d_gene: .
CDR3aa: CASSLDGRSSAFF
CDR3nt: TGTGCCAGCAGCTTAGATGGACGGAGTTCAGCTTTCTTT

v_gene: TRBV27
j_gene: TRBJ2-7
abundance: .
d_gene: .
CDR3aa: CASSLFSGANYEQYF
CDR3nt: TGTGCCAGCAGTTTATTTTCAGGAGCGAACTACGAGCAGTACTTC

v_gene: TRBV5-1
j_gene: TRBJ2-3
abundance: .
d_gene: .
CDR3aa: CASSPPAGGGGDTQYF
CDR3nt: TGCGCCAGCAGCCCGCCCGCCGGGGGTGGGGGAGATACGCAGTATTTT

v_gene: TRBV7-9
j_gene: TRBJ1-2
abundance: few
d_gene: TRBD1
CDR3aa: CASSNRGDYGYTF
CDR3nt: TGTGCCAGCAGCAACAGGGGGGACTATGGCTACACCTTC